Listed below are T cell receptor beta chains from one sample, sequenced in a study of Ad26.COV2.S vaccination and SARS-CoV-2 variants. Data came from immunoSEQ multiplex PCR; TCRdb stores just in-frame clones and leaves some out. This table holds 500,000 or so clones, roughly 85% found once. Here the sequenced sample was peripheral blood, taken in a trial of Ad26.COV2.S vaccine versus placebo. These receptors were collected from a person between 18 and 65 years old who received the Ad26.COV2.S COVID-19 vaccine or a placebo. CDR3s include the opening cysteine and the closing phenylalanine or tryptophan. Fields, in order: D gene, V gene, clone size, J gene, CDR3 protein, CDR3 DNA. The D gene is left open where the match is weak. A row's size may be missing; if present it is once, few, many or a size class.

D: NA; V: TRBV11-2; size: NA; J: TRBJ2-2; CDR3: CASAAGDYRVGELFF; DNA: TGTGCCAGCGCGGCAGGGGATTATAGAGTCGGGGAGCTGTTTTTT
D: TRBD2; V: TRBV3-1/TRBV3-2; size: once; J: TRBJ2-3; CDR3: CASSLRRGSTDTQYF; DNA: TGTGCCAGCAGCCTACGGCGGGGGAGCACAGATACGCAGTATTTT
D: TRBD2; V: TRBV18; size: NA; J: TRBJ2-1; CDR3: CASSPSGSYNEQFF; DNA: TGTGCCAGCTCACCAAGCGGGAGCTACAATGAGCAGTTCTTC
D: TRBD2; V: TRBV19; size: NA; J: TRBJ2-7; CDR3: CASALGTSGEQYF; DNA: TGTGCCAGCGCCCTCGGGACTAGCGGCGAGCAGTACTTC
D: TRBD1; V: TRBV7-2; size: NA; J: TRBJ1-1; CDR3: CASSPFGGQTEAFF; DNA: TGTGCCAGCAGCCCGTTTGGGGGACAGACTGAAGCTTTCTTT
D: NA; V: TRBV28; size: NA; J: TRBJ1-6; CDR3: CASSFVSNSPLHF; DNA: TGTGCCAGCAGTTTCGTCTCAAATTCACCCCTCCACTTT
D: NA; V: TRBV10-2; size: NA; J: TRBJ2-1; CDR3: CASSESKGAEQFF; DNA: TGCGCCAGCAGTGAGTCCAAGGGAGCTGAGCAGTTCTTC
D: TRBD1; V: TRBV19; size: NA; J: TRBJ2-1; CDR3: CASRDRDTYNEQFF; DNA: TGTGCCAGTAGGGACAGGGATACCTACAATGAGCAGTTCTTC
D: NA; V: TRBV12-3/TRBV12-4; size: NA; J: TRBJ1-5; CDR3: CASSQIPQPQHF; DNA: TGTGCCAGCAGTCAAATACCACAGCCCCAGCATTTT
D: NA; V: TRBV6-5; size: NA; J: TRBJ1-5; CDR3: CASCDLYSNQPQHF; DNA: TGTGCCAGCTGCGACCTCTATAGCAATCAGCCCCAGCATTTT
D: NA; V: TRBV6-5; size: NA; J: TRBJ2-7; CDR3: CASRQTLYEQYF; DNA: TGTGCCAGCCGTCAGACCCTCTACGAGCAGTACTTC
D: TRBD1; V: TRBV30; size: NA; J: TRBJ2-7; CDR3: CAWRRDSQAYEQYF; DNA: TGTGCCTGGAGGAGGGACAGTCAGGCCTACGAGCAGTACTTC
D: TRBD2; V: TRBV27; size: NA; J: TRBJ2-7; CDR3: CASSLLGSGYLGEQYF; DNA: TGTGCCAGCAGTTTATTGGGTAGCGGGTACTTGGGCGAGCAGTACTTC
D: NA; V: TRBV14; size: NA; J: TRBJ2-1; CDR3: CASSQGTYNEQFF; DNA: TGTGCCAGCAGCCAAGGGACCTACAATGAGCAGTTCTTC
D: NA; V: TRBV6-1; size: NA; J: TRBJ1-5; CDR3: CASSEGHRNQPQHF; DNA: TGTGCCAGCAGTGAAGGACACCGCAATCAGCCCCAGCATTTT
D: NA; V: TRBV6-2/TRBV6-3; size: NA; J: TRBJ1-4; CDR3: CASSYAGRTTNEKLFF; DNA: TGTGCCAGCAGTTACGCGGGGCGTACAACTAATGAAAAACTGTTTTTT
D: TRBD2; V: TRBV6-4; size: many; J: TRBJ2-1; CDR3: CASSRLAGEGGNEQFF; DNA: TGTGCCAGCAGTCGACTAGCGGGAGAGGGGGGGAATGAGCAGTTCTTC
D: NA; V: TRBV28; size: NA; J: TRBJ2-1; CDR3: CASSRSGRYYNEQFF; DNA: TGTGCCAGCAGTAGATCAGGACGCTACTACAATGAGCAGTTCTTC
D: TRBD1; V: TRBV30; size: NA; J: TRBJ2-3; CDR3: CAWSLGQGDTDTQYF; DNA: TGTGCCTGGAGTCTGGGACAGGGGGACACAGATACGCAGTATTTT
D: NA; V: TRBV24-1; size: NA; J: TRBJ2-1; CDR3: CATSAGRDSYNEQFF; DNA: TGTGCCACCAGCGCCGGGCGGGACTCCTACAATGAGCAGTTCTTC
D: TRBD1; V: TRBV2; size: NA; J: TRBJ2-4; CDR3: CASSGQGGIQYF; DNA: TGTGCCAGCTCCGGACAGGGGGGAATTCAGTACTTC
D: NA; V: TRBV28; size: NA; J: TRBJ2-5; CDR3: CASAAPGQGPRETQYF; DNA: TGTGCCAGCGCGGCCCCCGGTCAGGGCCCTAGGGAGACCCAGTACTTC
D: NA; V: TRBV28; size: NA; J: TRBJ1-2; CDR3: CASSLPMGTNYGYTF; DNA: TGTGCCAGCAGTCTCCCGATGGGGACCAACTATGGCTACACCTTC
D: TRBD1; V: TRBV5-1; size: NA; J: TRBJ2-5; CDR3: CASSLDGTVQETQYF; DNA: TGCGCCAGCAGCTTGGATGGGACAGTTCAAGAGACCCAGTACTTC
D: TRBD1; V: TRBV7-9; size: once; J: TRBJ1-5; CDR3: CASSFSTGDQPQHF; DNA: TGTGCCAGCAGCTTTTCCACAGGGGATCAGCCCCAGCATTTT
D: NA; V: TRBV7-8; size: NA; J: TRBJ1-2; CDR3: CASSLAGPQARKNYGYTF; DNA: TGTGCCAGCAGCTTAGCTGGGCCCCAGGCGAGGAAAAACTATGGCTACACCTTC